This T cell receptor beta chain derives from a study of a mutant IDH1 vaccine in newly diagnosed glioma. Here immunoSEQ multiplex PCR was the method, and the copy in TCRdb shows in-frame clones only, minus some. The profile shows 38,000 or so clones, roughly 79% of them singletons. As regards this clone: Antigen specificity is unknown.

Notes on the study in general: Vaccine-induced immune responses occurred in 93.3% of patients.

As to time point: week 23, last vaccination. Each dose delivered 300 ug of mutant IDH1 20-mer peptide subcutaneously with imiquimod. The V gene lost 4 bases and the J gene lost 1 base, with 10 bases spanning the gap. Per germline, CDR1 SEHNR and CDR2 FQNEAQ (reference sequence). There are 14 residues in the CDR3. Sequenced here: PBMCs, sampled from a glioma patient whose treatment included an IDH1 peptide vaccine. The sequence derives from a man aged 40-55 years with glioma. The chain has TRBV7-9 and TRBJ2-5, with no clear D. CDR3 amino acids: CASSSRGLQETQYF. The CDR3 region has the DNA TGTGCCAGCAGCTCTCGAGGCCTCCAAGAGACCCAGTACTTC. Complete variable domain (other parts from reference TRBV7-9 and TRBJ2-5): DTGVSQNPRHKITKRGQNVTFRCDPISEHNRLYWYRQTLGQGPEFLTYFQNEAQLEKSRLLSDRFSAERPKGSFSTLEIQRTEQGDSAMYLCASSSRGLQETQYFGPGTRLLVL.